This is a list of T cell receptor beta chains from one sample in a study of blood T cells in healthy people across ages. MiXCR, run by TCRdb on the 5' RACE reads, gives a single entry per CDR3 protein. The sample holds about 730,000 distinct CDR3 sequences, roughly two fifths seen once. The sample taken for sequencing was blood. The receptor source for this set is a woman aged 60-70 years in good health. Each CDR3 is given with its conserved first and last residue. The order of the fields is J gene, V gene, CDR3 length, D gene, clone size, CDR3 DNA, CDR3 protein. D genes are given only for firm matches. Where a row states a size, it is once, few, many or the class of an expanded clone; other rows omit it.

j_call: TRBJ2-7; v_call: TRBV6-1; cdr3_length: 13; d_call: .; clone_size: .; cdr3_nt: TGTGCCAGCAGTGAAGGGTACTCCTACGAGCAGTACTTC; cdr3_aa: CASSEGYSYEQYF
j_call: TRBJ2-3; v_call: TRBV5-1; cdr3_length: 16; d_call: TRBD1; clone_size: .; cdr3_nt: TGCGCCAGCAGCTTGGATCAGACAGGGGTGACAGATACGCAGTATTTT; cdr3_aa: CASSLDQTGVTDTQYF
j_call: TRBJ2-5; v_call: TRBV5-6; cdr3_length: 16; d_call: TRBD1; clone_size: .; cdr3_nt: TGTGCCAGCAGCTTGTTGCGAAACAGGGGCTGGGAGACCCAGTACTTC; cdr3_aa: CASSLLRNRGWETQYF
j_call: TRBJ2-1; v_call: TRBV7-9; cdr3_length: 15; d_call: .; clone_size: few; cdr3_nt: TGTGCCAGCAGTAGGGCTCTCAGCTCCTACAATGAGCAGTTCTTC; cdr3_aa: CASSRALSSYNEQFF
j_call: TRBJ2-7; v_call: TRBV6-2/TRBV6-3; cdr3_length: 13; d_call: .; clone_size: .; cdr3_nt: TGTGCCAGCAGTTACGGGGAAGCCTACGAGCAGTACTTC; cdr3_aa: CASSYGEAYEQYF
j_call: TRBJ2-5; v_call: TRBV15; cdr3_length: 13; d_call: .; clone_size: once; cdr3_nt: TGTGCCACCGGAGATCTAATCCAAGAGACCCAGTACTTC; cdr3_aa: CATGDLIQETQYF
j_call: TRBJ2-3; v_call: TRBV24-1; cdr3_length: 20; d_call: TRBD1; clone_size: .; cdr3_nt: TGTGCCACCAGTGACCCGGACAGGGCAAAGGCCCTAACTAGCACAGATACGCAGTATTTT; cdr3_aa: CATSDPDRAKALTSTDTQYF
j_call: TRBJ2-3; v_call: TRBV21-1; cdr3_length: 17; d_call: .; clone_size: .; cdr3_nt: TGTGCCAGCAGCAAGAACACCGGAATCGGGCGCACAGATACGCAGTATTTT; cdr3_aa: CASSKNTGIGRTDTQYF
j_call: TRBJ1-4; v_call: TRBV6-5; cdr3_length: 15; d_call: .; clone_size: few; cdr3_nt: TGTGCCAGCAGTTCGGGGGGCAGGGGAGGTGAAAAACTGTTTTTT; cdr3_aa: CASSSGGRGGEKLFF
j_call: TRBJ2-7; v_call: TRBV4-1; cdr3_length: 16; d_call: TRBD1; clone_size: .; cdr3_nt: TGCGCCAGCAGCTCCCGGACAGGGGCTAACTCCTACGAGCAGTACTTC; cdr3_aa: CASSSRTGANSYEQYF
j_call: TRBJ2-1; v_call: TRBV28; cdr3_length: 13; d_call: .; clone_size: .; cdr3_nt: TGTGCCAGCAGCCCAGGGAATTCGAATGAGCAGTTCTTC; cdr3_aa: CASSPGNSNEQFF
j_call: TRBJ2-7; v_call: TRBV7-9; cdr3_length: 19; d_call: TRBD2; clone_size: few; cdr3_nt: TGTGCCAGCAGCTCGCAACTAGCGGGAGCGAACGTGGGAACCTACGAGCAGTACTTC; cdr3_aa: CASSSQLAGANVGTYEQYF
j_call: TRBJ2-1; v_call: TRBV3-1; cdr3_length: 17; d_call: TRBD2; clone_size: many; cdr3_nt: TGTGCCAGCAGCCGCGACCTAGCGGGAGCTACCTACAATGAGCAGTTCTTC; cdr3_aa: CASSRDLAGATYNEQFF
j_call: TRBJ1-1; v_call: TRBV24-1; cdr3_length: 14; d_call: .; clone_size: .; cdr3_nt: TGTGCCACCCTTCTTATGGGGGCAAACACTGAAGCTTTCTTT; cdr3_aa: CATLLMGANTEAFF
j_call: TRBJ2-7; v_call: TRBV6-5; cdr3_length: 15; d_call: .; clone_size: .; cdr3_nt: TGTGCCAGCATTCCCACCGGGCAGACCTCCTACGAGCAGTACTTC; cdr3_aa: CASIPTGQTSYEQYF
j_call: TRBJ2-2; v_call: TRBV20-1; cdr3_length: 17; d_call: TRBD2; clone_size: .; cdr3_nt: TGCAGTGCTAGACAGACTAGCGGGGGGGCTTACACCGGGGAGCTGTTTTTT; cdr3_aa: CSARQTSGGAYTGELFF
j_call: TRBJ2-2; v_call: TRBV20-1; cdr3_length: 13; d_call: .; clone_size: few; cdr3_nt: TGCAGTGCAAAGCTTACAGGGTCCGGGGAGCTGTTTTTT; cdr3_aa: CSAKLTGSGELFF
j_call: TRBJ1-1; v_call: TRBV12-3/TRBV12-4; cdr3_length: 14; d_call: .; clone_size: .; cdr3_nt: TGTGCCAGCAGGATGAGAGCCATGAACACTGAAGCTTTCTTT; cdr3_aa: CASRMRAMNTEAFF
j_call: TRBJ2-3; v_call: TRBV7-3; cdr3_length: 17; d_call: TRBD2; clone_size: .; cdr3_nt: TGTGCCAGCAGCCCGGGACTAGCGGGAGTTAAAACAGATACGCAGTATTTT; cdr3_aa: CASSPGLAGVKTDTQYF
j_call: TRBJ2-2; v_call: TRBV6-2/TRBV6-3; cdr3_length: 14; d_call: .; clone_size: few; cdr3_nt: TGTGCCAGCATCCGCGATACGGGCACCGGGGAGCTGTTTTTT; cdr3_aa: CASIRDTGTGELFF
j_call: TRBJ2-7; v_call: TRBV6-2/TRBV6-3; cdr3_length: 16; d_call: TRBD1; clone_size: few; cdr3_nt: TGTGCCAGCAGTTTCCGTACGGGACAGGGGGCCTACGAGCAGTACTTC; cdr3_aa: CASSFRTGQGAYEQYF
j_call: TRBJ2-3; v_call: TRBV4-2; cdr3_length: 16; d_call: .; clone_size: .; cdr3_nt: TGTGCCAACAGCAGAACCACACCGGGAGGCACAGATACGCAGTATTTT; cdr3_aa: CANSRTTPGGTDTQYF